This TCR beta chain came from a study of shared clonotypes between healthy human individuals. Study-wide context: A couple of women and a few men aged 18 to 49 served as donors.

Germline CDR1 is SGHVS and CDR2 is FQNEAQ. The CDR3 has 16 residues. V was shortened by 2 bases and J by 0 bases, with 11 bases between the two germline ends. Sequenced by immunoSEQ multiplex PCR; TCRdb stores in-frame clones only, minus some. The sample carries about 800,000 clones, 96% recorded once. Study outcomes and limitations: Naive subsets typically showed greater estimated richness than memory subsets. Naive CD4 clonotypes overlapped across a few donors at approximately 5%.

With respect to this clone: Its cognate antigen is unknown.

Terminally differentiated effector memory CD45RA+ cells were excluded from the naive CD8 cells, which were CD45RO-negative and positively selected for CCR7. The rearrangement links TRBV7-8 to TRBJ1-5; no firm D call. The sample consisted of naive CD8+ T cells sorted from blood. The sequence was collected from a man younger than 45 in good health. The CDR3 here is CASSLIGRTSNQPQHF. The CDR3 DNA reads as TGTGCCAGCAGCTTAATTGGTCGGACTAGCAATCAGCCCCAGCATTTT.